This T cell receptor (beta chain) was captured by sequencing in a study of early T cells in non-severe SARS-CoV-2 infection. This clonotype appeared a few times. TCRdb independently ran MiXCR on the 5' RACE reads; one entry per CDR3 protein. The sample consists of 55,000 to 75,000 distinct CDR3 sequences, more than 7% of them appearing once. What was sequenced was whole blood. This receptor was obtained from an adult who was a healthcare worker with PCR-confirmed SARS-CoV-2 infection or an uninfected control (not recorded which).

The CDR3 sequence: CASTNGQVNTGELFF. CDR3 DNA: TGTGCCAGCACTAACGGACAGGTTAACACCGGGGAGCTGTTTTTT. This chain joins TRBV6-5 and TRBJ2-2, with TRBD1 identical over 7 bases. This CDR3 contains 15 residues. V was clipped by 7 bases and J by 2 bases; unmatched bases: 7. Germline CDR1 reads MNHEY; CDR2 reads SVGAGI.